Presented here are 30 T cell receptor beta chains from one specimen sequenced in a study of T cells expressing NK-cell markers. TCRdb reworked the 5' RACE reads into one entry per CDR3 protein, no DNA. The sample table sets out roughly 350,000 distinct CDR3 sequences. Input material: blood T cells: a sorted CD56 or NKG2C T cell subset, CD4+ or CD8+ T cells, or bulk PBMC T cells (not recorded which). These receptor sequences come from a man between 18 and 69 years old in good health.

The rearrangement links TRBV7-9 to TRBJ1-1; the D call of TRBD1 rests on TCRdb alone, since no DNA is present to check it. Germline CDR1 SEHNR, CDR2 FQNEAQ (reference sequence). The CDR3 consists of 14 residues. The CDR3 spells CASSPGQGAGEAFF. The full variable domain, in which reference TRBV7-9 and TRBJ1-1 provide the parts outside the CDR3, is DTGVSQNPRHKITKRGQNVTFRCDPISEHNRLYWYRQTLGQGPEFLTYFQNEAQLEKSRLLSDRFSAERPKGSFSTLEIQRTEQGDSAMYLCASSPGQGAGEAFFGQGTRLTVV.

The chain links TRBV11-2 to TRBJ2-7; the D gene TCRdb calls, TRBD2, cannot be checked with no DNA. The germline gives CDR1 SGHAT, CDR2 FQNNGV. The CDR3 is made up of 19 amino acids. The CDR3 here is CASSPTPGLAGTSSYEQYF. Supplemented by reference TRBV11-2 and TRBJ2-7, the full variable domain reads EAGVAQSPRYKIIEKRQSVAFWCNPISGHATLYWYQQILGQGPKLLIQFQNNGVVDDSQLPKDRFSAERLKGVDSTLKIQPAKLEDSAVYLCASSPTPGLAGTSSYEQYFGPGTRLTVT.

The CDR3 sequence: CASSPRGTPIFEQFF. The V gene is TRBV6-5, the J gene TRBJ2-1; TCRdb proposes TRBD1, but this gene call is untestable without DNA. CDR1 MNHEY and CDR2 SVGAGI come from the germline V gene. The CDR3 length is 15 residues.

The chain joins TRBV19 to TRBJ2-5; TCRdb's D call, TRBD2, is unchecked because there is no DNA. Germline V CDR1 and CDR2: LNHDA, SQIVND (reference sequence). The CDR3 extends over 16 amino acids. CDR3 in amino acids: CASSRRLAGGGETQYF.

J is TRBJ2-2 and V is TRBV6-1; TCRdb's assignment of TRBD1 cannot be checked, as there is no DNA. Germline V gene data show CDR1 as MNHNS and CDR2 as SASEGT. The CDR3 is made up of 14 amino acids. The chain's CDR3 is CAACFWGVPGELFF.

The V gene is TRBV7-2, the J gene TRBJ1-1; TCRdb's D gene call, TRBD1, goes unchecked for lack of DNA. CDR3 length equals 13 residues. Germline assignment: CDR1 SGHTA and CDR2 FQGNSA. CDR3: CASSLMGQSEAFF. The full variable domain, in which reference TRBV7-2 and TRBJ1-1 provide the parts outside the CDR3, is GAGVSQSPSNKVTEKGKDVELRCDPISGHTALYWYRQSLGQGLEFLIYFQGNSAPDKSGLPSDRFSAERTGGSVSTLTIQRTQQEDSAVYLCASSLMGQSEAFFGQGTRLTVV.

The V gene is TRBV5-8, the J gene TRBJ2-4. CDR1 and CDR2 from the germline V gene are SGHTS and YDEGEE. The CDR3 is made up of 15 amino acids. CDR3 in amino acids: CASSLGRSGKNIQYF.

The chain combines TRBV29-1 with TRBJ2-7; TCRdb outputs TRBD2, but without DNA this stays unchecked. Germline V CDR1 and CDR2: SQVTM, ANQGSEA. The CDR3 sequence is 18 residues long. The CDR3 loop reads CSVVGLAGTEANSYEQYF.

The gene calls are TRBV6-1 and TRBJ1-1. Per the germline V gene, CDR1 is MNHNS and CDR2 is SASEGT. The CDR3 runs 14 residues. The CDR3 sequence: CASSGLFKNTEAFF.

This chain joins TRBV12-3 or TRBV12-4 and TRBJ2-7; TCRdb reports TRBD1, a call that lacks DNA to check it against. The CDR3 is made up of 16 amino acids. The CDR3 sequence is CASSRRLRGASYEQYF.

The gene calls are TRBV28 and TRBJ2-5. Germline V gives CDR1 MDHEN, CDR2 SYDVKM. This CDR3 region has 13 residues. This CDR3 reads CASSFALWETQYF.

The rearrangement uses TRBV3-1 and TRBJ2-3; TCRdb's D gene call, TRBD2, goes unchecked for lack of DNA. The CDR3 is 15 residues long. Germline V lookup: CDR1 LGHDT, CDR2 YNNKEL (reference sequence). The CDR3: CASSQERPSGHTQYF.

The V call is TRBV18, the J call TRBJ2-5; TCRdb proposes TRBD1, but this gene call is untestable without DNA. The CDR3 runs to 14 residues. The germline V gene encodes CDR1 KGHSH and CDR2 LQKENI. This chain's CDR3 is CASKLGQGKETQYF.

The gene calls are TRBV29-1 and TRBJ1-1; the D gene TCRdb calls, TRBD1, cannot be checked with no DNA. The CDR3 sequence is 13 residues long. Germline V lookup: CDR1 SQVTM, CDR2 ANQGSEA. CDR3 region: CSAQDRGSTEAFF.

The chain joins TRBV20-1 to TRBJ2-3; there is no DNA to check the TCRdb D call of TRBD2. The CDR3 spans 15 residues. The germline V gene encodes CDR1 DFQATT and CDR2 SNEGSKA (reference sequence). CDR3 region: CSAKTTSGGRVTQYF.

The CDR3 reads CASTKGGTYYGYTF. This chain connects TRBV12-3 or TRBV12-4 to TRBJ1-2. The CDR3 runs to 14 residues.

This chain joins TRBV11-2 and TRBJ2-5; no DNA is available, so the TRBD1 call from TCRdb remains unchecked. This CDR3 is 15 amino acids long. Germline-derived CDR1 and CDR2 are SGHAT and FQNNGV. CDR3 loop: CASSKPRTGGETQYF.

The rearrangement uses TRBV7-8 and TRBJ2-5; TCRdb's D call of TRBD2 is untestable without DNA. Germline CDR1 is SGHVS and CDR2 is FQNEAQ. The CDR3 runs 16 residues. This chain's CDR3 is CASSFQRGTYQETQYF.

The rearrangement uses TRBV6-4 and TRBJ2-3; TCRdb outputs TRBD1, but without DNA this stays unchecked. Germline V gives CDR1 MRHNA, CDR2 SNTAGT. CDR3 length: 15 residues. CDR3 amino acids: CASSDGGAGTDTQYF.

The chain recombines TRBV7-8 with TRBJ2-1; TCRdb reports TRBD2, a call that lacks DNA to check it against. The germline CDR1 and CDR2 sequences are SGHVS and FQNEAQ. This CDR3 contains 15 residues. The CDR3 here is CASSPRGTSYNEQFF.

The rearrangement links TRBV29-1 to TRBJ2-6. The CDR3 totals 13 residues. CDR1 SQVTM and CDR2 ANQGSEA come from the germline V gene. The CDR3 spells CSVGSTGANVLTF. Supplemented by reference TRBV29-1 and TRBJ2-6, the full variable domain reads SAVISQKPSRDICQRGTSLTIQCQVDSQVTMMFWYRQQPGQSLTLIATANQGSEATYESGFVIDKFPISRPNLTFSTLTVSNMSPEDSSIYLCSVGSTGANVLTFGAGSRLTVL.

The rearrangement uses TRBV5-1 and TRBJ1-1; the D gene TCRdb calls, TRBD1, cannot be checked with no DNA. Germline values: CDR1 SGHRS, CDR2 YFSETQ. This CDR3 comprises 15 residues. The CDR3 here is CASSLEGREYTEAFF.

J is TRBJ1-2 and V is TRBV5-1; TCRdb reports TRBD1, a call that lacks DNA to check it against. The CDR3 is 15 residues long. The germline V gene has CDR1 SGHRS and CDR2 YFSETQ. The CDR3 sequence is CASSGGTGGTLGYTF.

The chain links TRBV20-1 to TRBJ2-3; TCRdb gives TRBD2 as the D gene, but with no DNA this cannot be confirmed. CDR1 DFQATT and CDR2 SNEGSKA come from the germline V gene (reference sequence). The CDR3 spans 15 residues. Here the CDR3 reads CSATDSLHYGDTQYF.

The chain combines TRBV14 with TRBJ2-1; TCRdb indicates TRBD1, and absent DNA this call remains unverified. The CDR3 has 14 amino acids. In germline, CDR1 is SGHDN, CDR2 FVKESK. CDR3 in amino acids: CASTGGSSYNEQFF.

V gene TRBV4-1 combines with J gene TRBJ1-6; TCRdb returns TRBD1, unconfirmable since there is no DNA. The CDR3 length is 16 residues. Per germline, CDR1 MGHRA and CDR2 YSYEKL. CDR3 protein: CASSRTPGDYNSPLHF.

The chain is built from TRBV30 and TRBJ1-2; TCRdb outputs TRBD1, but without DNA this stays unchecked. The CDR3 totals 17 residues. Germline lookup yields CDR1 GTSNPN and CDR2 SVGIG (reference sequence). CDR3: CAWRGPGADRGGMGYTF.

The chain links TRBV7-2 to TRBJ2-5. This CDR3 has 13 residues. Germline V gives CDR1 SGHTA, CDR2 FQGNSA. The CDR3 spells CASSRFGEETQYF.

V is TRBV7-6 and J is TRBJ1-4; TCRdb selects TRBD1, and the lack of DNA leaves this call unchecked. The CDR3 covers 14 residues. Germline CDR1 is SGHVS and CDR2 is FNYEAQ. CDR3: CASRLGQDNEKLFF.

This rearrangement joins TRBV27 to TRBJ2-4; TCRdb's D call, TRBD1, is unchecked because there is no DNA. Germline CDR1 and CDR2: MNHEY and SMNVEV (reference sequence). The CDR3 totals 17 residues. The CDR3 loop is CASSLFNRGVAKNIQYF.